One TCR beta chain is described in this entry. The template was RNA from unsorted bulk tissue. This CDR3 contains 15 residues. V was cut by 1 base and J by 10 bases, with 21 bases left in between. CDR1 SGHRS and CDR2 YFSETQ come from the germline V gene. The data derive from a study of tumor and adjacent non-tumor tissue in lung cancer. Study overall: The cohort had about a dozen adenocarcinoma, a couple of squamous cell and 1 small cell patients. Aged about 30 to 85 years, patients included about 11 men and about 5 women with stage I to III disease.

Three rounds of nested PCR, following a modified ARM-PCR protocol, produced the TCRbeta library. TCRdb used MiXCR to reprocess the multiplex PCR reads, holding one entry per CDR3 protein. Of 70,000 to 90,000 distinct CDR3 sequences listed, roughly 80% are singletons. The sample taken for sequencing was lung tumor tissue. V and J are TRBV5-1 and TRBJ2-7, with D possibly being TRBD1 or TRBD2 (6 bases each). The clonotype comes from a woman between 45 and 60 years old with non-small cell lung cancer. Here the CDR3 reads CASSLMGGRGREQYF. The CDR3 DNA sequence: TGCGCCAGCAGCTTGATGGGAGGCAGGGGTCGTGAACAGTACTTC.